This T cell receptor beta chain stems from a study of CD8 T cell repertoires and HIV-1 epitope variants. Study-level information: Separate wells received one of Twenty-five Gag or Nef variant peptides. Tested: three Gag epitope families, Nef HW9 and YT9. Autologous T cell-negative cells served as antigen-presenting cells in equal numbers.

Only in-frame clones appear in the TCRdb table, and some are missing; sequencing was by immunoSEQ multiplex PCR. The sample shows about 4,700 clones, nearly 70% of them seen only once. A word on this clone: Its specificity is unknown.

V was trimmed by 0 bases and J by 8 bases, leaving 16 bases between them. CDR3 length: 15 residues. Germline CDR1 reads MGHRA; CDR2 reads YSYEKL. This sequence originates from a male donor with HIV. Sequencing was performed on cultured CD8+ T cells derived from PBMCs. The chain uses TRBV4-1 and TRBJ1-1, with a weak D call TRBD1 (6 bases). The CDR3 bases are TGCGCCAGCAGCCAAGATAGGGGGGAATTAAGAGAAGCTTTCTTT. This translates into CASSQDRGELREAFF.